This T cell receptor (beta chain) came from a study of cytomegalovirus exposure and HLA in healthy donors. PCR amplification relied on 60 Vbeta primers (plus 13 Jbeta primers). The table came from immunoSEQ multiplex PCR; TCRdb's copy has only in-frame clones and leaves some out. This table has 200,000 to 250,000 clones, approximately 90% appearing once. Regarding this clone: Its antigen is undetermined.

The CDR3 sequence is 13 residues long. CDR1 and CDR2 (germline): KGHSH, LQKENI. V was cut by 3 bases and J by 3 bases, with 9 bases left in between. Study results and limitations: Sequencing likely produced, as an artifact, a cluster of highly shared sequence variants. Several of the most significant clusters appeared, in a later analysis, to be linked to common viral pathogens. Reportedly, a later analysis found an Asian-associated ancestry cluster had fewer N-insertions than the approximately 700-donor mean. In a later analysis, TCR association rates varied by HLA locus: DRB1 most, HLA-C fewest.

The sequence derives from a woman under 30 in good health and CMV-seronegative. The chain uses TRBV18 and TRBJ2-7; D is unclear. Material for sequencing was PBMCs. The CDR3, as DNA: TGTGCCAGCTCACCTGAAAGACTCTACGAGCAGTACTTC. This codes for CASSPERLYEQYF.